One T cell receptor beta chain is described in this entry. Antigen: not known. This sample is part of a study of cytomegalovirus exposure and HLA in healthy donors. Study-level points and caveats: Some TCR beta chains (roughly 160 of them) were listed as cytomegalovirus-associated. In a later analysis, several top co-occurrence clusters appeared linked to parvovirus B19, influenza, CMV and Epstein-Barr virus. Previously analyzed data showed that most TCR beta V segments were productive at a frequency of about 90% or about 30%. In a later analysis, specific HLA alleles were associated with approximately 17,000 TCR beta sequences at a 0.05 false discovery rate.

The PCR ran on 60 Vbeta and 13 Jbeta primers. Sequencing was performed with immunoSEQ multiplex PCR; in TCRdb, only in-frame clones are kept and a portion is missing. The table lists over 150,000 clones, 75% to 85% of them singletons. CDR1 MDHEN and CDR2 SYDVKM come from the germline V gene. V was pared by 2 bases and J by 7 bases, with 7 bases of the junction left unmatched. The CDR3 extends over 15 amino acids. This clonotype was sampled from a woman in her fifties or sixties in good health and CMV-seronegative. The sequencing input was PBMCs. This sequence joins TRBV28 and TRBJ2-1, with TRBD2 matching 8 bases. The CDR3 reads CASSLPAGVLNEQFF. The CDR3 nucleotides read TGTGCCAGCAGTTTACCAGCGGGAGTCCTGAATGAGCAGTTCTTC.